The TCR beta chain described here comes from a study of Ad26.COV2.S vaccination and SARS-CoV-2 variants (dated by TCRdb to the early 2020s). Concerning the study at large: Vaccine-arm donors came from COV1001, a multicentre, randomized, double-blind, placebo-controlled phase I-IIa trial of Ad26.COV2.S in healthy adults. Ad26.COV2.S was given intramuscularly at 5x10^10 or 1x10^11 viral particles, as a single shot or as two shots 56 days apart. Sequencing of the TCRbeta repertoire served to evaluate the specificity and breadth of SARS-CoV-2-reactive T cell receptors following Ad26.COV2.S vaccination. A total of around 32 samples were included in the TCR-sequenced set, comprising about 20 Ad26.COV2.S vaccine recipients, 5 placebo recipients and 8 SARS-CoV-2 convalescent individuals. Participants in the trial were split at random into five groups of five each, receiving low-dose or high-dose Ad26.COV2.S once or twice, or else placebo on both occasions. Investigators did not know the trial group allocation while performing experiments and assessing outcomes.

The treatment or condition label for this specimen denotes: 15 to 20 received Ad26.COV2.S at low or high dose, single or two shots; several received placebo; per-sample allocation not given. Repertoires of vaccine and placebo recipients were sequenced from samples collected on day 63 after the first injection. Between 29 July and 7 August 2020, Cohort 1b enrolled about 27 adults aged 18-55 years at one site in Boston, USA. As a vaccine, Ad26.COV2.S was a replication-incompetent adenovirus type 26 vector that expressed a prefusion-stabilized SARS-CoV-2 spike protein derived from the original Wuhan strain. What the work shows at the level of the full study, not this receptor alone: After vaccination, substantial breadth of spike-specific CD8+ and CD4+ T cell responses was reported. Spike-specific TCR breadth was higher in Ad26.COV2.S recipients than in placebo recipients (P = 0.0014). Vaccine and placebo recipients had comparable non-spike TCR breadth, which fits with the vaccine containing only spike. The authors noted that total T cell responses may have been underestimated by the TCR breadth and depth analyses. The study was not powered for comparison of responses between vaccine doses or regimens.

As concerns this clone: No antigen is known for it. Nothing much larger sits one base from this clone, and base qualities are not available.

Taken from cysteine to phenylalanine, the CDR3 has 16 residues. CDR3 DNA only is kept here, 48 bases in frame from base 1. V is shortened by 10 bases, J by 0 bases, and the region joining them spans 18 bases. For CDR1 and CDR2, the germline V gene lists SNHLY and FYNNEI. TCRbeta CDR3 regions were sequenced with the immunoSEQ Assay. After extraction, genomic DNA underwent amplification by bias-controlled multiplex PCR, followed by high-throughput sequencing. The study's processing was this. To quantify the absolute abundance of every unique TCRbeta CDR3 region, sequences were collapsed and filtered. T cell fraction was estimated by normalizing TCRbeta template counts to usable DNA, with usable DNA measured through amplification of reference genes found in all nucleated cells. Repertoire TCRs were annotated as SARS-CoV-2-specific when V gene, CDR3 amino acid sequence and J gene were exactly matched to a known reactive TCR set. The reference SARS-CoV-2 TCR set was derived from MIRA and filtered for enrichment in COVID-19-positive ImmuneCODE repertoires, a step that removed public or cross-reactive TCRs. Based on the MIRA antigens, annotated TCRs were further analysed at the level of specific ORF or position within ORF. Breadth was defined as the number of annotated unique rearrangements divided by the total number of unique productive rearrangements, and depth was defined as the summed frequency of the annotated unique rearrangements. TCR breadth was compared between groups using two-sided Wilcoxon rank-sum tests. Held by TCRdb, this immuneACCESS table contains in-frame sequences only and omits some clones. Under half of the omission traces to an unresolved V gene where checked; the cause of the rest is unknown. Clone size and the V and J calls come from that table; the DNA yielded D and trimming. Recorded for this sample are 300,000 to 350,000 clones; about 85% of them occurred a single time. Of the sample, 6.4% falls within the top ten clones.

Sequenced here: peripheral blood, sampled in a trial of Ad26.COV2.S vaccine versus placebo. The receptor comes from a person between 18 and 65 years old who received the Ad26.COV2.S COVID-19 vaccine or a placebo. The chain joins TRBV2 to TRBJ1-4; the D gene is not confidently resolved. The DNA sequence is as follows: TGTGCCACAGCACGAGCAGGTCCCGCAACTAATGAAAAACTGTTTTTT. Translation gives CATARAGPATNEKLFF.